This T cell receptor beta chain was documented in a study of T cell repertoires in cytomegalovirus infection. Study as a whole: CMV epitopes that were recently identified and HLA-C-restricted were used alongside well-studied HLA-B-restricted ones. Through public TCR beta signatures, both CMV infection and matching HLA type were indicated. The study, taken as a whole, reports: Dominating the ex vivo response were HLA-C-restricted CMV-specific TCR beta clonotypes. Public TCR beta family frequency separated CMV-and-HLA carriers, including in an independent cohort.

Each CDR3 protein gets one entry after TCRdb re-called the reads with MiXCR. The data contain about 740,000 distinct CDR3 sequences, roughly 36% of them seen just once; the ten biggest clones take up about 18%. V lost 3 bases and J 7 bases, leaving 4 bases between the germline ends. Germline V gene lookup returns CDR1 SNHLY and CDR2 FYNNEI. This CDR3 has 12 residues. This clonotype was seen a handful of times. What it binds is not known. This clonotype was sampled from a human donor in good health (CMV status not recorded). Some clones in this sample may be carry-over from other donors' samples. The chain has TRBV2 and TRBJ1-6; unclear D gene. Material: cultured PBMCs, obtained from culture after CMV antigen stimulation. The CDR3 loop reads CASSEKNSPLHF. In DNA, the CDR3 is TGTGCCAGCAGTGAGAAGAATTCACCCCTCCACTTT. The full variable domain, with the rest looked up from reference TRBV2 and TRBJ1-6, is EPEVTQTPSHQVTQMGQEVILRCVPISNHLYFYWYRQILGQKVEFLVSFYNNEISEKSEIFDDQFSVERPDGSNFTLKIRSTKLEDSAMYFCASSEKNSPLHFGNGTRLTVT.